The clone carrying this T cell receptor beta chain showed up just a few times. The data were obtained in a study of T cell changes during pregnancy in multiple sclerosis. The CDR3 runs to 15 residues. The V end lost 1 base, the J end lost 1 base, and 9 bases lay between the germline ends. Germline-derived CDR1 and CDR2 are SGDLS and YYNGEE. Repertoires were generated with immunoSEQ multiplex PCR, while TCRdb's copy carries only in-frame clones and drops some. The table lists about 38,000 clones, 75% to 95% of them singletons. The chain joins TRBV9 to TRBJ1-5, with D unclear. The sequencing here drew on CD8+ T cells from peripheral blood mononuclear cells, taken after pregnancy. The clonotype comes from a female donor with multiple sclerosis, enrolled in a pregnancy study. The CDR3 coding sequence is TGTGCCAGCAGCGTATCGGGGTTCAGCAATCAGCCCCAGCATTTT. Its translation is CASSVSGFSNQPQHF. Using reference TRBV9 and TRBJ1-5 for the parts outside the CDR3, the full variable domain is DSGVTQTPKHLITATGQRVTLRCSPRSGDLSVYWYQQSLDQGLQFLIQYYNGEERAKGNILERFSAQQFPDLHSELNLSSLELGDSALYFCASSVSGFSNQPQHFGDGTRLSIL.